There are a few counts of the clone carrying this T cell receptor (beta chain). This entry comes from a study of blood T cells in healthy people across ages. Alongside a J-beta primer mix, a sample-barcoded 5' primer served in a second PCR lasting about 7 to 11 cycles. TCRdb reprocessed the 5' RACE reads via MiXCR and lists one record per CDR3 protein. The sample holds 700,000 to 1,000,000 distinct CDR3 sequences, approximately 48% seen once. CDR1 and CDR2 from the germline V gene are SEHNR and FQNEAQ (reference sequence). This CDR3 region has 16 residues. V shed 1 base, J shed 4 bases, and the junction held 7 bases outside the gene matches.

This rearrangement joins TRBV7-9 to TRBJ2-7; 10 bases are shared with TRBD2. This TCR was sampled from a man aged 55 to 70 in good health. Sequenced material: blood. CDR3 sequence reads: CASSLGWSSGGYEQYF. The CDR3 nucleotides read TGTGCCAGCAGCTTAGGTTGGTCTAGCGGGGGTTACGAGCAGTACTTC.